This TCR beta chain was sequenced during a study of regulatory T cells in long-lasting Graves disease. Looked up from germline, CDR1 is LNHDA and CDR2 is SQIVND (reference sequence). This CDR3 has 17 amino acids. Trimming removed 6 bases from V and 0 bases from J; junction bases left unmatched: 11. On this clonotype itself: Its antigen is currently unknown.

Through Arm-PCR of CDR3 regions and iRepertoire HTBI primers, TCR beta libraries were built. One entry per CDR3 protein, called by TCRdb with MiXCR from the multiplex PCR reads. This sample has some 440,000 distinct CDR3 sequences; roughly 20% occur once, and the top ten carry approximately 8%. Study-level points and caveats: Blood alone, not thyroid tissue, was studied. For persistent Graves' patients, TCR diversity was lower than for newly diagnosed ones. Persistent disease was associated with favored TRBV28 usage and with favored use of TRBJ1-2 and TRBJ2-5.

Time point indicated: persistent/refractory GD, antithyroid drugs over 5 years with positive TRAb. The TCR library was made from RNA that had been extracted from PBMCs in TRIzol. This specimen consisted of peripheral blood mononuclear cells (PBMCs), obtained when the disease was refractory, from a patient treated with antithyroid drugs. The sequence was collected from a female donor with Graves disease. This sequence joins TRBV19 and TRBJ2-1; TRBD2 matches at 7 bases. The CDR3: CASSSLADDSSYNEQFF. CDR3 DNA sequence: TGTGCCAGTAGCTCGCTAGCGGATGATAGCTCCTACAATGAGCAGTTCTTC.